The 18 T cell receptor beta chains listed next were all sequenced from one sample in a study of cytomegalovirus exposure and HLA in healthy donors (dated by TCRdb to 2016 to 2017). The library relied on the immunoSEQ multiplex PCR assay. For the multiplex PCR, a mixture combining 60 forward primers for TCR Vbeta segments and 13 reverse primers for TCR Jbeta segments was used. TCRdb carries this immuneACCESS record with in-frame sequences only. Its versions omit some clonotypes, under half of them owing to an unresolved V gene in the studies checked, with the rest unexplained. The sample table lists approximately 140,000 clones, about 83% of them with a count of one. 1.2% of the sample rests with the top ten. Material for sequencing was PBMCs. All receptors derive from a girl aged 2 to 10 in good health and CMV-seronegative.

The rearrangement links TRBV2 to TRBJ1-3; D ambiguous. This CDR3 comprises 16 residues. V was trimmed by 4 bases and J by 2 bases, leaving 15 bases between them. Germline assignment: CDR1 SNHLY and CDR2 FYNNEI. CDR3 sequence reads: CASSVVVRSAGNTIYF. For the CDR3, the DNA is TGTGCCAGCAGTGTGGTCGTGCGGTCGGCTGGAAACACCATATATTTT.

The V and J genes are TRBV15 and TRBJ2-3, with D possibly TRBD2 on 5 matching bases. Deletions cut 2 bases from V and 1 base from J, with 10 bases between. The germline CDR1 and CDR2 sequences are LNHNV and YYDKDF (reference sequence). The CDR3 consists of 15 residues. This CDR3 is CATSRSAGGTDTQYF. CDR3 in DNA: TGTGCCACCAGCAGATCCGCCGGGGGCACAGATACGCAGTATTTT. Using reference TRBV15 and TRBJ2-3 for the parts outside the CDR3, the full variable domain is DAMVIQNPRYQVTQFGKPVTLSCSQTLNHNVMYWYQQKSSQAPKLLFHYYDKDFNNEADTPDNFQSRRPNTSFCFLDIRSPGLGDTAMYLCATSRSAGGTDTQYFGPGTRLTVL.

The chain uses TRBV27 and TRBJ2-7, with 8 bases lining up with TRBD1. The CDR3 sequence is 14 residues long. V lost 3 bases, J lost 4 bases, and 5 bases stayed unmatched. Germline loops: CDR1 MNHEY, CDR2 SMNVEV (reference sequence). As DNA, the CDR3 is TGTGCCAGCAGTTTCGCCACAGGGGGATACGAGCAGTACTTC. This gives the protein CASSFATGGYEQYF.

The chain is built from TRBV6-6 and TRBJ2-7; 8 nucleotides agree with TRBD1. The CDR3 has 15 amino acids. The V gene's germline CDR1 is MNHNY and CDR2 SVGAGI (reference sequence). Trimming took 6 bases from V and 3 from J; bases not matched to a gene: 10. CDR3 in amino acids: CASSPTGDLLYEQYF. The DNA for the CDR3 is TGTGCCAGCAGCCCGACAGGGGATCTCCTCTACGAGCAGTACTTC.

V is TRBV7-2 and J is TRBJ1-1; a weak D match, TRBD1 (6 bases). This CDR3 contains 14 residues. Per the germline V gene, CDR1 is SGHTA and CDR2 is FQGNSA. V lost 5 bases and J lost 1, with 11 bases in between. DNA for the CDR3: TGTGCCAGCAGCGAAACAGGGCGGAACACTGAAGCTTTCTTT. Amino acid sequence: CASSETGRNTEAFF. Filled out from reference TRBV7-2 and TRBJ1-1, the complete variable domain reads GAGVSQSPSNKVTEKGKDVELRCDPISGHTALYWYRQSLGQGLEFLIYFQGNSAPDKSGLPSDRFSAERTGGSVSTLTIQRTQQEDSAVYLCASSETGRNTEAFFGQGTRLTVV.

The CDR3 sequence: CASSLGGTGVWGYTF. Written as DNA, the CDR3 is TGTGCCAGCAGTTTAGGCGGGACAGGGGTATGGGGCTACACCTTC. The chain joins TRBV28 to TRBJ1-2; 10 bases line up with TRBD1. Germline CDR1 reads MDHEN; CDR2 reads SYDVKM. The trim removed 2 bases at V and 8 bases at J, leaving 8 bases unmatched. The CDR3 contains 15 residues.

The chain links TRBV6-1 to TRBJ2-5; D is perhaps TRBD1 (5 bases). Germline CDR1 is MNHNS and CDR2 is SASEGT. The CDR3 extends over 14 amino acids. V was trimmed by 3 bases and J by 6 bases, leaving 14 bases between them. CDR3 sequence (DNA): TGTGCCAGCAGTGAGTTGGCAGGGAAACAGACCCAGTACTTC. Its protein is CASSELAGKQTQYF.

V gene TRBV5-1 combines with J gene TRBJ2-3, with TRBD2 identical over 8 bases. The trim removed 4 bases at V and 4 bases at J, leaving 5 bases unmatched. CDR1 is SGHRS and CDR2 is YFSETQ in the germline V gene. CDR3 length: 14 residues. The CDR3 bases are TGCGCCAGCAGCCAAGCGGGAGCCCCAGATACGCAGTATTTT. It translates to CASSQAGAPDTQYF.

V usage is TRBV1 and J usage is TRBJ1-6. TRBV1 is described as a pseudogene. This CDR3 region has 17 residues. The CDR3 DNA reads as TGCACCAGCAGCCAATCCTTATTGAGCTCCTATAATTCACCCCTCCACTTT. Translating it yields CTSSQSLLSSYNSPLHF.

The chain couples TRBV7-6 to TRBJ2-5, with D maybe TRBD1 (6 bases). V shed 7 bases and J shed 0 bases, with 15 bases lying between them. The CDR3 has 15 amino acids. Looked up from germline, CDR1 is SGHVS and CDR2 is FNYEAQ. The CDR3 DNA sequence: TGTGCCAGCATCCTTAGTGGGGACAACCAAGAGACCCAGTACTTC. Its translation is CASILSGDNQETQYF.

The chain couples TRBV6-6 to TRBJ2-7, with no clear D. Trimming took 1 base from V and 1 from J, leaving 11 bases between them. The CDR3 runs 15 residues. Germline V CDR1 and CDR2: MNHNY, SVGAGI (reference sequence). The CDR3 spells CASSYWKDGSYEQYF. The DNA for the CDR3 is TGTGCCAGCAGTTACTGGAAAGACGGGTCCTACGAGCAGTACTTC.

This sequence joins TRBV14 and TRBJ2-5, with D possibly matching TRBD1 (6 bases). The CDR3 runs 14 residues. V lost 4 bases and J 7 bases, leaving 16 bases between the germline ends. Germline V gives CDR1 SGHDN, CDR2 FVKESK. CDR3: CASSLRGQGGTQYF. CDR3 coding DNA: TGTGCCAGCAGCCTCAGGGGACAAGGGGGGACCCAGTACTTC.

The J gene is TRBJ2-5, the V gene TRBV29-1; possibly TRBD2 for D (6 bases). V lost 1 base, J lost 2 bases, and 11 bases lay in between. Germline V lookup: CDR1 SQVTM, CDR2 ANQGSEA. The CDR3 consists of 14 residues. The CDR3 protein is CSVEAPGLQETQYF. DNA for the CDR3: TGCAGCGTTGAAGCCCCGGGACTTCAAGAGACCCAGTACTTC.

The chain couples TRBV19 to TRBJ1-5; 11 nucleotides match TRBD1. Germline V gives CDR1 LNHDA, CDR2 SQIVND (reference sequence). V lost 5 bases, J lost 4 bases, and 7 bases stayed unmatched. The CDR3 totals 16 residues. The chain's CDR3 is CASSSGQGALNQPQHF. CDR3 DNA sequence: TGTGCCAGTAGTTCCGGACAGGGGGCCTTAAATCAGCCCCAGCATTTT.

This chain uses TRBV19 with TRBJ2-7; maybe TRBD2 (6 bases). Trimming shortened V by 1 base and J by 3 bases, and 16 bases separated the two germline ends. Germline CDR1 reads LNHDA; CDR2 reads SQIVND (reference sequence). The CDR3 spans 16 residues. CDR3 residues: CASSIVGTSPRYEQYF. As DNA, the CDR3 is TGTGCCAGTAGTATAGTTGGGACTTCTCCCCGCTACGAGCAGTACTTC.

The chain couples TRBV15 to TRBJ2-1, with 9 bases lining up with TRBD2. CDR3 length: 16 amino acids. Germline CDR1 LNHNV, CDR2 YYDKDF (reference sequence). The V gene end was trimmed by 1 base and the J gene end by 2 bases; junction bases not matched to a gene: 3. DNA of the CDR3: TGTGCCACCAGCAGAGGGCCTAGCGGGACCTACAATGAGCAGTTCTTC. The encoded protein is CATSRGPSGTYNEQFF.

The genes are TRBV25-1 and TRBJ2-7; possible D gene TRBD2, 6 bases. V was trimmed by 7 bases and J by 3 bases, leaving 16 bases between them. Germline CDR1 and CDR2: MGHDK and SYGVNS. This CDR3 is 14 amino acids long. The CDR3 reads CASTKSGGIYEQYF. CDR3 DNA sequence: TGTGCCAGCACTAAAAGTGGGGGGATCTACGAGCAGTACTTC.

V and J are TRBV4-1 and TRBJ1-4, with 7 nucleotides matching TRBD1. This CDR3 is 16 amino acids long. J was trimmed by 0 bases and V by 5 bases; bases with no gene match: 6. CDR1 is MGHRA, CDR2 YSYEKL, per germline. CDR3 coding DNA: TGCGCCAGCAGCGGGACAGCTGATCCAACTAATGAAAAACTGTTTTTT. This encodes CASSGTADPTNEKLFF.